Below, 9 T cell receptor beta chains from the same sample are listed, as sequenced in a study of cytomegalovirus exposure and HLA in healthy donors (dated by TCRdb to between 2016 and 2019). Receptors were amplified or captured by the immunoSEQ multiplex PCR assay. The multiplex PCR relied on a mix of 60 forward primers for TCR Vbeta segments and 13 reverse primers for TCR Jbeta segments. The table comes from immuneACCESS by way of TCRdb, which keeps in-frame sequences with V and J called. Part of the clones is missing from these tables; in studies checked, under half for an unresolved V gene and the rest for unknown reasons. In all, the sample holds roughly 200,000 clones, and around 80% of those were seen once. The ten top clones hold nearly 4.5% of the sample. Sequencing used PBMCs. These receptors were taken from a woman in her twenties or thirties in good health and CMV-seropositive.

The gene calls are TRBV11-3 and TRBJ2-2, with 8 bases matching TRBD2. This CDR3 comprises 15 residues. Germline CDR1 is SGHNT and CDR2 is YENEEA. V lost 5 bases and J lost 3; bases outside the gene matches: 5. The CDR3 sequence: CASSISGDHTGELFF. For the CDR3, the DNA is TGTGCCAGCAGCATTAGCGGGGATCACACCGGGGAGCTGTTTTTT.

V usage is TRBV4-3 and J usage is TRBJ1-2; D uncertain. From germline, CDR1 is LGHNA and CDR2 YSLEER. CDR3 length: 15 residues. V lost 0 bases to trimming and J lost 1 base, with 9 bases between them. In nucleotides, the CDR3 is TGCGCCAGCAGCCAAGACAGGCAACTTAACTATGGCTACACCTTC. Its protein product is CASSQDRQLNYGYTF.

The chain uses TRBV4-1 and TRBJ2-7, with TRBD2 as a possible D gene (6 bases). Germline V lookup: CDR1 MGHRA, CDR2 YSYEKL. The CDR3 is 18 amino acids. The V and J ends lost 2 bases and 3 bases respectively, with 23 bases between them. CDR3 region: CASSQYGLVMTGGYEQYF. CDR3 sequence (DNA): TGCGCCAGCAGCCAATATGGGCTGGTGATGACCGGGGGCTACGAGCAGTACTTC.

The chain combines TRBV4-1 with TRBJ1-6, with D uncertain. This CDR3 region has 17 residues. The germline V gene encodes CDR1 MGHRA and CDR2 YSYEKL. Trimming cost V 0 bases and J 0 bases, with 9 bases left between them. The CDR3 reads CASSQDRESSYNSPLHF. The CDR3, as DNA: TGCGCCAGCAGCCAAGACCGGGAGAGCTCCTATAATTCACCCCTCCACTTT.

V gene TRBV7-9 combines with J gene TRBJ1-1; 7 nucleotides agree with TRBD1. CDR3 size: 14 residues. The V segment lost 0 bases and the J segment 5 bases; nucleotides outside the gene matches: 3. The V gene's germline CDR1 is SEHNR and CDR2 FQNEAQ (reference sequence). The CDR3 loop reads CASSLAGQATEAFF. DNA for the CDR3: TGTGCCAGCAGCTTAGCAGGACAGGCTACTGAAGCTTTCTTT.

The chain employs TRBV29-1 and TRBJ2-3; D possibly corresponds to TRBD1 (6 bases). The CDR3 is 13 amino acids. Germline lookup yields CDR1 SQVTM and CDR2 ANQGSEA. V was pared by 1 base and J by 2 bases, with 7 bases between. CDR3 coding DNA: TGCAGCGTTGAAGGGGACACCACAGATACGCAGTATTTT. Residues: CSVEGDTTDTQYF.

The chain has TRBV28 and TRBJ1-5, with D perhaps matching TRBD1 (6 bases). CDR3 length: 14 amino acids. Germline CDR1 reads MDHEN; CDR2 reads SYDVKM. The ends were cut back, 3 bases at V and 6 bases at J, with 12 bases in the middle. This CDR3 reads CASSFGGLGQPQHF. For the CDR3, the DNA is TGTGCCAGCAGTTTCGGGGGGCTAGGTCAGCCCCAGCATTTT.

In this sample, this clone turned up a few times. This chain connects TRBV18 to TRBJ1-4; D is unresolved. V was cut by 3 bases and J by 8 bases, with 25 bases left in between. This CDR3 contains 18 residues. The germline V gene encodes CDR1 KGHSH and CDR2 LQKENI. The chain's CDR3 is CASSPTLNAAAAGEKLFF. For the CDR3, the DNA is TGTGCCAGCTCACCGACGTTAAACGCGGCCGCGGCTGGGGAAAAACTGTTTTTT. Filled out from reference TRBV18 and TRBJ1-4, the complete variable domain reads NAGVMQNPRHLVRRRGQEARLRCSPMKGHSHVYWYRQLPEEGLKFMVYLQKENIIDESGMPKERFSAEFPKEGPSILRIQQVVRGDSAAYFCASSPTLNAAAAGEKLFFGSGTQLSVL.

There are a few counts of this clone. The CDR3 protein is CASSYSRDGGNGYTF. The CDR3 nucleotides are TGTGCCAGCAGTTACTCGCGGGATGGGGGAAATGGCTACACCTTC. The chain links TRBV6-5 to TRBJ1-2; perhaps TRBD1 as D (5 bases). Germline CDR1 MNHEY, CDR2 SVGAGI. CDR3 length: 15 amino acids. Trimming took off 0 bases at V and 6 bases at J, with 14 bases between the two ends.